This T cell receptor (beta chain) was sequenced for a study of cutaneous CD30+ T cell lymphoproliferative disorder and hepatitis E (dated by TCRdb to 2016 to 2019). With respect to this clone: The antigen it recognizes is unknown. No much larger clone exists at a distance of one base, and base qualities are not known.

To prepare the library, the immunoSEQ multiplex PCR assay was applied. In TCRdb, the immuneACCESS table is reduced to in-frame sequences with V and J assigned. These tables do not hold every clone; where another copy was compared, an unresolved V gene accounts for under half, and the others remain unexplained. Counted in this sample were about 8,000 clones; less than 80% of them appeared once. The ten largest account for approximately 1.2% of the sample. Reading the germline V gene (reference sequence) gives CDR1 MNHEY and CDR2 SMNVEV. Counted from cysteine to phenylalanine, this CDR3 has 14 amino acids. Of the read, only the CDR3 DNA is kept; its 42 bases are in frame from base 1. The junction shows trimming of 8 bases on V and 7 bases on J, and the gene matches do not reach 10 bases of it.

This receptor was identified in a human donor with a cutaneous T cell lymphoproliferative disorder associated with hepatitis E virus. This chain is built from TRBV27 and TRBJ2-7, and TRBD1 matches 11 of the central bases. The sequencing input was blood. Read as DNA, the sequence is TGTGCCAGCGGTACCGGGACAGGGGGGATGGAGCAGTACTTC. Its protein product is CASGTGTGGMEQYF.